This is a list of T cell receptor beta chains from one sample in a study of blood T cell repertoires in COVID-19. Some clones are missing from TCRdb's copy, which holds only in-frame ones; the method was immunoSEQ multiplex PCR. The sample holds fewer than 120,000 clones, 76% seen once. What was sequenced was peripheral blood. These receptors all come from a woman of 80 years or more with acute or convalescent COVID-19. The CDR3 runs from the conserved cysteine through the conserved F or W. Fields, in order: clone size, D gene, V gene, J gene, CDR3 DNA, CDR3 protein. D genes are given only for firm matches. The listing skips clone size in some rows; elsewhere it reads once, few, many or a size class.

once	TRBD1	TRBV19	TRBJ1-2	TGTGCCAGTACCGACGGACAGGGAAAACCGGGTTATGGCTACACCTTC	CASTDGQGKPGYGYTF
-	-	TRBV6-5	TRBJ2-3	TGTGCCAGCGGCGATACAGTTGATACGCAGTATTTT	CASGDTVDTQYF
-	TRBD1	TRBV29-1	TRBJ1-4	TGCAGCATAACCGGGACAGGAGCAACTAATGAAAAACTGTTTTTT	CSITGTGATNEKLFF
few	-	TRBV5-1	TRBJ2-7	TGCGCCAGCAGCTCCTGGACAGTAGCCTACGAGCAGTACTTC	CASSSWTVAYEQYF
few	TRBD1	TRBV12-5	TRBJ1-1	TGTGCTAGTGGTTCCCGGGACAGCATGAGCACTGAAGCTTTCTTT	CASGSRDSMSTEAFF
-	-	TRBV12-3/TRBV12-4	TRBJ1-2	TGTGCCAGCAGTTCCCGGTATGGCTACACCTTC	CASSSRYGYTF
few	-	TRBV30	TRBJ1-5	TGTGCCTGGAGTGTCGCGGGCAATCAGCCCCAGCATTTT	CAWSVAGNQPQHF
-	TRBD1	TRBV2	TRBJ2-7	TGTGCCAGCAGTGAACGGACAGGGGGTTTCTACGAGCAGTACTTC	CASSERTGGFYEQYF
-	TRBD1	TRBV6-2/TRBV6-3	TRBJ2-7	TGTGCCAGCAGCTTTCCGACAGGGGCGGAGTACGAGCAGTACTTC	CASSFPTGAEYEQYF
few	-	TRBV9	TRBJ1-2	TGTGCCAGCAGCGTAGGTTCTGACAGGAACTATGGCTACACCTTC	CASSVGSDRNYGYTF
-	-	TRBV29-1	TRBJ1-5	TGCAGCGTTGCAGGGAACAAGAATCAGCCCCAGCATTTT	CSVAGNKNQPQHF
few	-	TRBV28	TRBJ2-7	TGTGCCAGCAGTTCTTCTAGTCTCTACGAGCAGTACTTC	CASSSSSLYEQYF
-	-	TRBV19	TRBJ2-2	TGTGCCAGTACCCAAGGGTGGGGGGATGCGGCGAACACCGGGGAGCTGTTTTTT	CASTQGWGDAANTGELFF
-	TRBD2	TRBV29-1	TRBJ2-5	TGCAGCGTTGTAACTAGCGGGAGGGGGGCCCAAGAGACCCAGTACTTC	CSVVTSGRGAQETQYF
few	-	TRBV28	TRBJ1-4	TGTGCCAGCAGTTTAAGTCAAGCGGCCCTGGGTGAAAAACTGTTTTTT	CASSLSQAALGEKLFF
-	TRBD1	TRBV10-1	TRBJ2-3	TGCGCCAGCAACTTACAGGGGTCAGATACGCAGTATTTT	CASNLQGSDTQYF
-	TRBD1	TRBV5-1	TRBJ1-2	TGCGCCAGCAGCTTGGATACAGGGGGCGTGGATGGCTACACCTTC	CASSLDTGGVDGYTF
-	-	TRBV7-7	TRBJ2-1	TGTGCTAGCAGCCGAGGCGCGGGGACAGCCTACAATGAGCAGTTCTTC	CASSRGAGTAYNEQFF
-	-	TRBV7-9	TRBJ2-5	TGTGCCAGCAGCCAATTCCAAGAGACCCAGTACTTC	CASSQFQETQYF
-	TRBD1	TRBV19	TRBJ1-2	TGTGCCAGTAGTAAAAGGACAGGGGTAGATTTGGATGGCTACACCTTC	CASSKRTGVDLDGYTF
many	TRBD2	TRBV5-4	TRBJ2-2	TGTGCCAGCAGGAGGGGACTAGCGGGAGGAAACACCGGGGAGCTGTTTTTT	CASRRGLAGGNTGELFF
-	-	TRBV27	TRBJ1-1	TGTGCCAGCAGTTCGCTTGGCTTGTACACTGAAGCTTTCTTT	CASSSLGLYTEAFF
-	TRBD2	TRBV3-1/TRBV3-2	TRBJ2-1	TGTGCCAGCACCGGACTAGCGGGGTCAAGCTCCTACAATGAGCAGTTCTTC	CASTGLAGSSSYNEQFF
-	TRBD1	TRBV7-8	TRBJ2-5	TGTGCCAGCACTGTGGACAGGGGGTTGCAAGAGACCCAGTACTTC	CASTVDRGLQETQYF
once	-	TRBV2	TRBJ1-5	TGTGCCAGCAGTGAGAGGGAAGAGGATCAGCCCCAGCATTTT	CASSEREEDQPQHF
-	-	TRBV7-3	TRBJ2-1	TGTGCCAGCAGCTTATTTTCAGGGGAGGGGTACAATGAGCAGTTCTTC	CASSLFSGEGYNEQFF
-	-	TRBV27	TRBJ1-6	TGTGCCAGCAGTTTGGGGGAGGGGGTAAGGTCACCCCTCCACTTT	CASSLGEGVRSPLHF
-	-	TRBV14	TRBJ2-7	TGTGCCAGCAGCAAAGGGGCCCCCGGGACACCCGAATTC	CASSKGAPGTPEF
-	-	TRBV28	TRBJ1-4	TGTGCCAGCAGCCCAGGGGATGGTAATGAAAAACTGTTTTTT	CASSPGDGNEKLFF
-	-	TRBV19	TRBJ1-5	TGTGCCAGTAGGGCAGGGCTCGAGCAGCCCCAGCATTTT	CASRAGLEQPQHF
-	TRBD1	TRBV5-5	TRBJ1-1	TGTGCCAGCAGCCGAGACAGGGTTGACACTGAAGCTTTCTTT	CASSRDRVDTEAFF
many	-	TRBV24-1	TRBJ1-2	TGTGCCACCAGTGGCGACACAGAGAACTATGGCTACACCTTC	CATSGDTENYGYTF
-	TRBD1	TRBV4-1	TRBJ1-2	TGCGCCAGCAGCCAAGTCACAGGGGCGGTCTATGGCTACACCTTC	CASSQVTGAVYGYTF
-	TRBD1	TRBV5-1	TRBJ2-5	TGCGCCAGCAGCCCAGGGACAGGGGGTCGAGAGACCCAGTACTTC	CASSPGTGGRETQYF
-	TRBD1	TRBV5-4	TRBJ1-1	TGTGCCAGCAGCCAGGGACAGGGGATTACAGCTTTCTTT	CASSQGQGITAFF
-	-	TRBV10-1	TRBJ2-1	TGCGCCAGCAGTGGCCAGCTCGGGGGCAATGAGCAGTTCTTC	CASSGQLGGNEQFF
-	TRBD2	TRBV2	TRBJ2-3	TGTGCCAGCAGTCAGCTAGCGGGAGCGGATACGCAGTATTTT	CASSQLAGADTQYF
few	TRBD1	TRBV12-3/TRBV12-4	TRBJ1-2	TGTGCCAGCAGGACGACAGGGTATGGCTACACCTTC	CASRTTGYGYTF
few	TRBD1	TRBV5-4	TRBJ1-6	TGTGCCAGCACCCGAACAGGGGGTGATAATTCACCCCTCCACTTT	CASTRTGGDNSPLHF
-	-	TRBV7-2	TRBJ2-7	TGTGCCAGCAGCTTAGCGCTTGCGAGAAGAGCCTACGAGCAGTACTTC	CASSLALARRAYEQYF
-	-	TRBV29-1	TRBJ1-1	TGCAGCGGCCGGGAGAACACTGAAGCTTTCTTT	CSGRENTEAFF
-	TRBD2	TRBV12-3/TRBV12-4	TRBJ2-3	TGTGCCACCCGGACTAGTGCAGCAGATACGCAGTATTTT	CATRTSAADTQYF
-	TRBD2	TRBV27	TRBJ2-1	TGTGCCAGCAGTCAGGGACTAGCGGGAGCTAGTGAGCAGTTCTTC	CASSQGLAGASEQFF
-	TRBD1	TRBV7-8	TRBJ2-7	TGTGCCAGCAACCAAGGGGGCCAGGGTGGTAGGTACGAGCAGTACTTC	CASNQGGQGGRYEQYF
-	TRBD2	TRBV25-1	TRBJ2-1	TGTGCCAGCAGTGAACAATTGCTAGCGGAGAGCTCCTACAATGAGCAGTTCTTC	CASSEQLLAESSYNEQFF
once	-	TRBV19	TRBJ1-4	TGTGCCAGTAGTATAGAAGCCACTAATGAAAAACTGTTTTTT	CASSIEATNEKLFF
-	TRBD1	TRBV19	TRBJ2-5	TGTGCCAGTAGCCTCTGGACCGGGACAGGGGGACGGGAGACCCAGTACTTC	CASSLWTGTGGRETQYF
-	TRBD2	TRBV5-4	TRBJ2-3	TGTGCCAGCAGCTTGGCGGCTAGCGGGGGTATAGATACGCAGTATTTT	CASSLAASGGIDTQYF
-	-	TRBV14	TRBJ2-7	TGTGCCAGCAGCCTGACTGAGCATAACGGCTACGAGCAGTACTTC	CASSLTEHNGYEQYF
once	-	TRBV5-1	TRBJ2-3	TGCGCCAGCAGCGCCACGCATTCGGGGGCAGATACGCAGTATTTT	CASSATHSGADTQYF
-	TRBD1	TRBV28	TRBJ2-5	TGTGCCAGCAGTTTAGGTATGGGACAGAGATTATTTGTACAAGAGACCCAGTACTTC	CASSLGMGQRLFVQETQYF
-	-	TRBV29-1	TRBJ1-4	TGCAGCGTGGGAACAGGGAACTTATTGAATGAAAAACTGTTTTTT	CSVGTGNLLNEKLFF
once	TRBD2	TRBV9	TRBJ2-2	TGTGCCAGCAGCCGTAGGTCGGCGGGAGAGACCGGGGAGCTGTTTTTT	CASSRRSAGETGELFF
few	TRBD2	TRBV2	TRBJ2-7	TGTGCCAGCAGGGAGACTAGCGGGAGGGTCAACGAGCAGTACTTC	CASRETSGRVNEQYF
-	-	TRBV12-3/TRBV12-4	TRBJ1-1	TGTGCCAGCAGCAGCAGGGGCGTCAGTGAAGCTTTCTTT	CASSSRGVSEAFF
few	TRBD2	TRBV30	TRBJ2-7	TGTGCCTGGGGGAACAAGGGACTAGCGGGAGGCGAGCAGTACTTC	CAWGNKGLAGGEQYF
-	TRBD1	TRBV5-4	TRBJ1-1	TGTGCCAGCAACGGGGTGGGGCAGGGGGCTGTGAAAGCTTTCTTT	CASNGVGQGAVKAFF
once	-	TRBV9	TRBJ1-3	TGTGCCAGCAGCGCGACCGACAGTACTGGAAACACCATATATTTT	CASSATDSTGNTIYF
-	-	TRBV18	TRBJ1-5	TGTGCCAGCTCAGAGGGGGATAGCAATCAGCCCCAGCATTTT	CASSEGDSNQPQHF